This TCR beta chain was documented in a study of T-cell reconstitution after alpha-beta-depleted transplantation in children. Unique molecular identifiers featured in how the TCRbeta library was prepared. TCRdb re-called the PCR reads through MiXCR, storing one row per CDR3 protein. The data show 900,000 or so distinct CDR3 sequences, around 17% seen once. Study-level results: Expanded clones from the graft, numbering several hundred, reportedly supplied alpha-beta T cells about two months after transplant. At the one-year point after transplant, T-cell counts and TCRbeta diversity were found to come mostly from T cells that had been newly produced. Surviving recipient T cells and thymic progenitors underlay high day-60 TCRbeta diversity in some patients.

In its sample, this clonotype was seen a few times. Its target is not known. J lost 3 bases, V lost 5 bases, and 10 bases had no gene match. The CDR3 sequence is 15 residues long. Germline V gene lookup returns CDR1 SGHAT and CDR2 FQNNGV. This clonotype was sampled from a male patient under 18 who had a stem cell transplant for acute lymphoblastic leukemia, so the T cells may come from the graft donor. The chain uses TRBV11-2 and TRBJ2-7; TRBD2 agrees at 7 bases. This sample comprised PBMCs, mostly from graft donor cells, obtained 360 days after TCRalphabeta/CD19-depleted stem cell transplant. CDR3 bases: TGTGCCAGCAGCGCCGTCTGGACTAGAAACTACGAGCAGTACTTC. Protein product: CASSAVWTRNYEQYF. The whole variable domain, filled in from reference TRBV11-2 and TRBJ2-7, reads EAGVAQSPRYKIIEKRQSVAFWCNPISGHATLYWYQQILGQGPKLLIQFQNNGVVDDSQLPKDRFSAERLKGVDSTLKIQPAKLEDSAVYLCASSAVWTRNYEQYFGPGTRLTVT.